This T cell receptor (beta chain) was sequenced for a study of T cell responses to AZD1222 COVID-19 vaccine. Findings and limits, study-wide: Reports say nearly half of spike-specific TCRs go after unmutated variant regions. Increases in Spike-specific TCR breadth and depth were seen after two AZD1222 doses. Seropositive at baseline were only a handful of AZD1222 recipients.

Sequenced by immunoSEQ multiplex PCR; TCRdb stores in-frame clones only, minus some. The sample contains under 150,000 clones, roughly 80% of which appear only once. Remarks on this clone: Its antigen is still unknown.

Trimming took off 3 bases at V and 14 bases at J, with 13 bases between the two ends. Germline values: CDR1 LNHDA, CDR2 SQIVND (reference sequence). The CDR3 is 12 amino acids. The sample here was peripheral blood, taken on day 0 of MenACWY control vaccination. The TCR sequence derives from an adult in good health. The rearrangement links TRBV19 to TRBJ1-4; D might be TRBD1 (5 bases). CDR3: CASSIGPTALFF. CDR3 nucleotides: TGTGCCAGTAGTATTGGCCCGACAGCCCTGTTTTTT.